The present T cell receptor (beta chain) was sequenced within a study of blood T cell repertoires in COVID-19. Study context: Sites in the United States, Italy and Spain provided acute and convalescent COVID-19 samples.

The V segment lost 3 bases and the J segment 2 bases; nucleotides outside the gene matches: 7. This CDR3 contains 15 residues. Germline assignment: CDR1 SQVTM and CDR2 ANQGSEA. As processed by the authors: Amplification of reference gene primers was used by the study to estimate nucleated cell counts. Profiled with immunoSEQ multiplex PCR; TCRdb holds only in-frame clones, not every one. V, J and clone size were drawn from that table, and D and trimming were deduced from the DNA. The sample lists around 89,000 clones, about nine tenths occurring once. The V call is TRBV29-1, the J call TRBJ1-2; 9 nucleotides match TRBD1. The origin of this receptor is a man between 60 and 70 years old with acute or convalescent COVID-19. Sequencing used peripheral blood. CDR3 protein: CSVDPPGTGNYGYTF. The CDR3 DNA reads TGCAGCGTTGATCCTCCCGGGACAGGGAACTATGGCTACACCTTC.